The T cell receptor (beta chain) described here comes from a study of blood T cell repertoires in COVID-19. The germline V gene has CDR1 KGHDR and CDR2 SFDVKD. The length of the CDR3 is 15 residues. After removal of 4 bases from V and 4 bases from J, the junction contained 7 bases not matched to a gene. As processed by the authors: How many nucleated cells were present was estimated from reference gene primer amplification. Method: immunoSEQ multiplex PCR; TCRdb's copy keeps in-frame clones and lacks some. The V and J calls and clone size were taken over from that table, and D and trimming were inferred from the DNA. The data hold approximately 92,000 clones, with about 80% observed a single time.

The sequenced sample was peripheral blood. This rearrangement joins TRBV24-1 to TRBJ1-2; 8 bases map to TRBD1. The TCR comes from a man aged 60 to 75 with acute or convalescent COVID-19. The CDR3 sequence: CATSDPGQGGYGYTF. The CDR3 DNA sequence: TGTGCCACCAGTGACCCTGGACAGGGAGGCTATGGCTACACCTTC.